These T cell receptor beta chains were read from a single sample in a study of blood T cell repertoires in COVID-19. Measured with immunoSEQ multiplex PCR; TCRdb has only the in-frame clones, and not every one. This sample has under 250,000 clones, with over 70% found just once. Sequences were obtained from peripheral blood. These receptors were collected from a man aged 45-65 years with active or convalescent COVID-19. CDR3s include the opening cysteine and the closing phenylalanine or tryptophan. A D gene is named only where the DNA matches it firmly. The size of a clone is reported for some rows only, either as once, few or many, or as a class for expanded clones.

size	length	D	J	V	CDR3	DNA
-	16	-	TRBJ1-1	TRBV7-8	CASSLGAPFLSTEAFF	TGTGCCAGCAGCTTAGGGGCCCCTTTTTTGAGCACTGAAGCTTTCTTT
-	15	TRBD2	TRBJ2-1	TRBV9	CASSVGLAEYNEQFF	TGTGCCAGCAGCGTAGGGCTAGCGGAATACAATGAGCAGTTCTTC
-	12	-	TRBJ2-3	TRBV5-1	CASSLVGGTQYF	TGCGCCAGCAGCTTGGTAGGGGGTACGCAGTATTTT
-	17	-	TRBJ1-2	TRBV11-3	CASSRPPPRVHLRGYTF	TGTGCCAGCAGTCGCCCTCCTCCCAGGGTTCATTTGCGGGGCTACACCTTC
few	18	TRBD1	TRBJ1-6	TRBV27	CASSLRGDRASGNSPLHF	TGTGCCAGCAGTTTAAGGGGGGACAGGGCGTCTGGTAATTCACCCCTCCACTTT
-	14	-	TRBJ2-3	TRBV9	CASSVAKKGDTQYF	TGTGCCAGCAGCGTAGCGAAGAAGGGGGATACGCAGTATTTT
-	13	-	TRBJ2-1	TRBV12-3/TRBV12-4	CASSRSRAASQFF	TGTGCCAGCAGTCGCAGCAGGGCGGCCAGCCAGTTCTTC
-	15	TRBD1	TRBJ1-5	TRBV6-5	CASSRDRNSNQPQHF	TGTGCCAGCAGTAGGGACAGGAATAGCAATCAGCCCCAGCATTTT
few	15	-	TRBJ1-6	TRBV12-5	CASSFSGGVWSPLHF	TGTGCTAGTTCATTTTCGGGCGGGGTTTGGTCACCCCTCCACTTT
-	13	-	TRBJ2-5	TRBV20-1	CSASSVGEETQYF	TGCAGTGCTAGTTCTGTGGGAGAAGAGACCCAGTACTTC
once	14	-	TRBJ1-4	TRBV4-2	CASSLEGSNEKLFF	TGTGCCAGCAGCCTTGAGGGTTCTAATGAAAAACTGTTTTTT
-	16	TRBD2	TRBJ2-1	TRBV4-3	CASSQELAGGYNEQFF	TGCGCCAGCAGCCAAGAGCTAGCGGGGGGCTACAATGAGCAGTTCTTC
-	13	TRBD1	TRBJ1-2	TRBV19	CASSPQGARGYTF	TGTGCCAGTAGTCCACAGGGGGCGAGGGGCTACACCTTC
-	15	TRBD1	TRBJ1-2	TRBV11-2	CASSLTPGQGYGYTF	TGTGCCAGCAGCTTAACCCCGGGACAGGGATATGGCTACACCTTC
-	14	TRBD1	TRBJ1-1	TRBV2	CASIPGGMNTEAFF	TGTGCCAGCATCCCAGGGGGGATGAACACTGAAGCTTTCTTT
-	13	-	TRBJ1-1	TRBV9	CASSKSMNTEAFF	TGTGCCAGCAGCAAATCCATGAACACTGAAGCTTTCTTT
-	12	-	TRBJ1-2	TRBV2	CASRTVRDGYTF	TGTGCCAGCAGGACGGTCCGGGATGGCTACACCTTC
-	13	TRBD1	TRBJ1-2	TRBV5-1	CASSLTGAHGYTF	TGCGCCAGCAGCTTGACAGGGGCCCATGGCTACACCTTC
-	15	-	TRBJ1-1	TRBV18	CASSRSGRVNTEAFF	TGTGCCAGCTCACGTTCAGGCAGGGTGAACACTGAAGCTTTCTTT
-	17	TRBD1	TRBJ2-7	TRBV30	CAWSGGTGGPSGYEQYF	TGTGCCTGGAGTGGAGGGACAGGAGGCCCCTCGGGGTACGAGCAGTACTTC
once	15	-	TRBJ2-7	TRBV14	CASSPLGGGPHEQYF	TGTGCCAGCAGCCCCCTGGGGGGAGGCCCCCACGAGCAGTACTTC
many	12	-	TRBJ2-1	TRBV4-1	CASVSEGNEQFF	TGCGCCAGCGTCTCGGAGGGGAATGAGCAGTTCTTC
few	14	TRBD1	TRBJ1-1	TRBV4-1	CASSQLQGSTEAFF	TGCGCCAGCAGCCAGCTACAGGGGAGCACTGAAGCTTTCTTT
-	18	TRBD2	TRBJ2-3	TRBV28	CASSSGLAGGSFADTQYF	TGTGCCAGCAGCTCCGGACTAGCGGGAGGGTCCTTCGCAGATACGCAGTATTTT
few	13	-	TRBJ2-7	TRBV27	CASSPGQHYEQYF	TGTGCCAGCAGTCCAGGACAGCACTACGAGCAGTACTTC
many	18	TRBD1	TRBJ1-2	TRBV27	CASRSTGTGPLINYGYTF	TGTGCCAGCAGGTCTACCGGGACAGGGCCCCTTATTAACTATGGCTACACCTTC
many	12	-	TRBJ2-5	TRBV5-1	CARRRGIETQYF	TGCGCCCGGCGTCGGGGTATTGAGACCCAGTACTTC
once	14	-	TRBJ2-2	TRBV3-1/TRBV3-2	CASSQVAGTGELFF	TGTGCCAGCAGCCAAGTCGCAGGCACCGGGGAGCTGTTTTTT
-	16	-	TRBJ1-3	TRBV28	CASSPLVSSSGNTIYF	TGTGCCAGCAGTCCGCTTGTTTCTAGCTCTGGAAACACCATATATTTT
-	13	-	TRBJ1-1	TRBV9	CASSVAGNTEAFF	TGTGCCAGCAGCGTAGCAGGCAACACTGAAGCTTTCTTT
-	20	TRBD2	TRBJ2-1	TRBV6-2/TRBV6-3	CASSYSRLAGVRSSYNEQFF	TGTGCCAGCAGTTACTCCCGGCTAGCGGGAGTGCGATCCTCCTACAATGAGCAGTTCTTC
-	19	TRBD2	TRBJ2-2	TRBV24-1	CATSEPLGTSGSAGGELFF	TGTGCCACCAGTGAGCCTCTAGGGACTAGCGGGAGTGCGGGCGGGGAGCTGTTTTTT
few	14	-	TRBJ2-2	TRBV19	CASSIQGTTGELFF	TGTGCCAGTAGTATACAGGGGACCACCGGGGAGCTGTTTTTT
-	13	TRBD1	TRBJ1-4	TRBV7-9	CASSSGGREKLFF	TGTGCCAGCAGCTCAGGGGGTAGGGAAAAACTGTTTTTT
-	16	TRBD2	TRBJ2-1	TRBV7-2	CASSSRGLAVYNEQFF	TGTGCCAGCAGCTCCCGGGGACTAGCGGTATACAATGAGCAGTTCTTC
-	14	-	TRBJ1-6	TRBV15	CATSRAGMNSPLHF	TGTGCCACCAGCAGAGCAGGGATGAATTCACCCCTCCACTTT